There are a few counts of the clone carrying this TCR beta chain. This record comes from a study of CD8 T cells in Susac syndrome. Random-hexamer reverse transcription was applied to roughly 0.45 to 1 ug RNA. TCRdb re-derived calls from the immunoSEQ multiplex PCR reads in MiXCR, one entry per CDR3 protein. The data show about 440,000 distinct CDR3 sequences, 85% seen once. Germline CDR1 and CDR2: MGHRA and YSYEKL. This CDR3 spans 13 amino acids. The junction had 3 bases not matched to a gene; V was cut back by 5 bases and J by 3 bases. The clonotype comes from a human donor with multiple sclerosis. J is TRBJ2-7 and V is TRBV4-1, with 8 bases that match TRBD1. The sequencing input was CD8+ T cells from PBMCs. The CDR3 DNA reads as TGCGCCAGCAGCACGGACAGGGACTACGAGCAGTACTTC. This encodes CASSTDRDYEQYF.